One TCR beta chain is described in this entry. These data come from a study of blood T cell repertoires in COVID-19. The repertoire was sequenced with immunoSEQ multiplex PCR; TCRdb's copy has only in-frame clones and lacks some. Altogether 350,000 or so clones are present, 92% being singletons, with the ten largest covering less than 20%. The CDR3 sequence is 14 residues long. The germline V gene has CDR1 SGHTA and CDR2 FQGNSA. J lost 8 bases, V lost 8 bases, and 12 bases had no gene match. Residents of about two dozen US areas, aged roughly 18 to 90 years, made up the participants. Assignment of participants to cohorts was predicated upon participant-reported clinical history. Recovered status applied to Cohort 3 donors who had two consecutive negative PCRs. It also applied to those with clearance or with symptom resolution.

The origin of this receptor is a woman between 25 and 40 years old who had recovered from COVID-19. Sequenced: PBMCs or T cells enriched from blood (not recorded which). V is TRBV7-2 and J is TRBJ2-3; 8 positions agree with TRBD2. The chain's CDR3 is CASGGGGSDITQYF. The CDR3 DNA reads TGTGCCAGCGGGGGCGGGGGGTCGGACATTACGCAGTATTTT.